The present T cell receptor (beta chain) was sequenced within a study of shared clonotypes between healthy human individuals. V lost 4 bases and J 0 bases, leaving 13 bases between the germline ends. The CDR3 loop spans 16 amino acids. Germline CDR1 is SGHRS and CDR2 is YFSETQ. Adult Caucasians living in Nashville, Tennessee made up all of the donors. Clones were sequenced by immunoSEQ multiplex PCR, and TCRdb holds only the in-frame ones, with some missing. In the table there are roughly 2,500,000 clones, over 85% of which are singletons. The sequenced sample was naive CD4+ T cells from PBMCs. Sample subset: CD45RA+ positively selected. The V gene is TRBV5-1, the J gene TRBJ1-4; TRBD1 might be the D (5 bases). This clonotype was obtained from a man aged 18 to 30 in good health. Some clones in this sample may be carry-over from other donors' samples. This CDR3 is CASSPGGLATNEKLFF. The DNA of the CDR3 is TGCGCCAGCAGCCCGGGGGGATTAGCAACTAATGAAAAACTGTTTTTT.